These 9 T cell receptor beta chains were all obtained from the same sample, sequenced in a study of CD8 T cells in ankylosing spondylitis. TCRdb reprocessed the 5' RACE reads via MiXCR and lists one record per CDR3 protein. The table shows 150,000 to 200,000 distinct CDR3 sequences, with 13% occurring only once. Sequencing was carried out using blood, either unsorted or a sorted T cell fraction (not recorded which). These receptors came from a female donor with ankylosing spondylitis or in good health (not recorded which).

The genes are TRBV5-5 and TRBJ1-4; weak D call: TRBD1 (6 bases). Deletions cut 6 bases from V and 8 bases from J, with 20 bases between. Germline V gives CDR1 SGHKS, CDR2 YYEKEE (reference sequence). The CDR3 extends over 15 amino acids. The CDR3 sequence: CASTLGGDTWEKLFF. Here the CDR3 DNA reads TGTGCCAGCACCCTCGGAGGGGACACCTGGGAAAAACTGTTTTTT.

V usage is TRBV18 and J usage is TRBJ2-5; TRBD2 is a possible D gene (7 bases). Germline CDR1 is KGHSH and CDR2 is LQKENI. The CDR3 totals 16 residues. V lost 3 bases to trimming and J lost 6 bases, with 20 bases between them. CDR3 protein: CASSPPGGDSSKTQYF. The CDR3 nucleotides read TGTGCCAGCTCACCGCCGGGGGGCGACAGTAGCAAGACCCAGTACTTC.

This clonotype has ten or more counts. The V call is TRBV5-1, the J call TRBJ1-1; D gene uncertain. Germline CDR1 reads SGHRS; CDR2 reads YFSETQ. V lost 4 bases and J lost 1, with 17 bases in between. The CDR3 has 16 amino acids. The CDR3 protein is CASSPLPRDWNTEAFF. Written as DNA, the CDR3 is TGCGCCAGCAGCCCACTCCCCCGCGATTGGAACACTGAAGCTTTCTTT.

V usage is TRBV20-1 and J usage is TRBJ2-7; 11 bases align to TRBD2. Per germline, CDR1 DFQATT and CDR2 SNEGSKA (reference sequence). V shed 6 bases, J shed 0 bases, and the junction held 7 bases outside the gene matches. The CDR3 runs 15 residues. CDR3 DNA sequence: TGCAGTGCCAGCCCGACTAGCGGGGCCTCCTACGAGCAGTACTTC. As protein: CSASPTSGASYEQYF.

This clonotype has ten or more counts. The CDR3 nucleotides are TGCGCCAGCAGCTTGGATGTGGGGCGGAATGAGCAGTTCTTC. This codes for CASSLDVGRNEQFF. The J gene is TRBJ2-1, the V gene TRBV5-1; possible D gene TRBD1, 5 bases. Trimming took 0 bases from V and 7 from J, leaving 11 bases between them. The germline V gene has CDR1 SGHRS and CDR2 YFSETQ. This CDR3 spans 14 amino acids.

The chain uses TRBV7-9 and TRBJ1-2, with 11 nucleotides matching TRBD1. CDR3 size: 16 residues. CDR1 SEHNR and CDR2 FQNEAQ come from the germline V gene (reference sequence). J was trimmed by 8 bases and V by 1 base; bases with no gene match: 9. As DNA, the CDR3 is TGTGCCAGCAGCTTAGACGGGACAGGGGGTCCAAGGGGCTACACCTTC. Protein sequence: CASSLDGTGGPRGYTF.

To note about this clonotype: A clone one base away is much larger, so this may be a read error. The chain has TRBV20-1 and TRBJ1-3; D remains ambiguous. The CDR3 extends over 14 amino acids. V was cut by 6 bases and J by 3 bases, with 15 bases left in between. CDR1 DFQATT and CDR2 SNEGSKA come from the germline V gene (reference sequence). The CDR3 sequence: CSAPGGRLGNTIYF. The DNA of the CDR3 is TGCAGTGCCCCTGGCGGGAGGCTTGGAAACACCATATATTTT.

This clonotype was seen more than once but under ten times. The chain is built from TRBV9 and TRBJ2-4, with TRBD1 matching 8 bases. The CDR3 is made up of 15 amino acids. V was clipped by 0 bases and J by 5 bases; unmatched bases: 4. The V gene's germline CDR1 is SGDLS and CDR2 YYNGEE. Here the CDR3 reads CASSVVAQGENIQYF. CDR3 sequence (DNA): TGTGCCAGCAGCGTAGTAGCACAGGGGGAAAACATTCAGTACTTC.

The chain carries TRBV6-4 and TRBJ2-1; tentatively, D is TRBD2 (5 bases). This CDR3 has 15 residues. Germline-derived CDR1 and CDR2 are MRHNA and SNTAGT. V shed 4 bases and J shed 0 bases, with 10 bases lying between them. For the CDR3, the DNA is TGTGCCAGCAGTGTCGTCGCGGGCTCCTACAATGAGCAGTTCTTC. Translation gives CASSVVAGSYNEQFF.